This paragraph covers one T cell receptor (beta chain) sequence. The entry originates in a study of control samples from healthy donors and cancer patients. Assay used: immunoSEQ multiplex PCR; TCRdb lists only in-frame clones, some missing. Here the sample spans 350,000 to 450,000 clones, 75% to 95% being singletons. The sequencing sample was made of PBMCs. The TCR originated in a man aged 35 to 55 with head and neck cancer.

CDR3: CASSVHGDTGELFF. The CDR3 nucleotides read TGTGCCAGCAGCGTACACGGGGACACCGGGGAGCTGTTTTTT. The rearrangement joins TRBV9 to TRBJ2-2, with D tentatively TRBD2 (5 bases). Germline CDR1 and CDR2: SGDLS and YYNGEE. The CDR3 runs 14 residues. V was pared by 1 base and J by 3 bases, with 7 bases between.